One and the same sample provided the 4 T cell receptor beta chains below, sequenced in a study of blood T cell repertoires in COVID-19. Generated by immunoSEQ multiplex PCR, the TCRdb table keeps only in-frame clones and is missing some. This table holds approximately 260,000 clones, around 85% found once. Sequenced: peripheral blood. Source of these receptors: a woman in her sixties or seventies with acute or convalescent COVID-19.

About this clone: The sample contains more than one DNA sequence encoding this CDR3. The rearrangement joins TRBV18 to TRBJ1-5; the D is unclear. The CDR3 is 13 residues long. The germline V gene has CDR1 KGHSH and CDR2 LQKENI. V lost 3 bases and J lost 5, with 8 bases in between. CDR3 sequence: CASSPSIDQPQHF. Written as DNA, the CDR3 is TGTGCCAGCTCACCCAGTATTGATCAGCCCCAGCATTTT. The variable domain in full, with the rest retrieved from reference TRBV18 and TRBJ1-5, is NAGVMQNPRHLVRRRGQEARLRCSPMKGHSHVYWYRQLPEEGLKFMVYLQKENIIDESGMPKERFSAEFPKEGPSILRIQQVVRGDSAAYFCASSPSIDQPQHFGDGTRLSIL.

The chain uses TRBV7-8 and TRBJ2-1; a possible D gene is TRBD2 (6 bases). The CDR3 sequence is 11 residues long. Between the trimmed V and J ends, which lost 11 bases and 12 bases, there was a span of 17 bases. Germline loops: CDR1 SGHVS, CDR2 FQNEAQ. As DNA, the CDR3 is TGTGCCCTACTCGAGGGAGGAGTGCAGTTCTTC. Amino acids: CALLEGGVQFF. Full variable domain (missing parts from reference TRBV7-8 and TRBJ2-1): GAGVSQSPRYKVAKRGQDVALRCDPISGHVSLFWYQQALGQGPEFLTYFQNEAQLDKSGLPSDRFFAERPEGSVSTLKIQRTQQEDSAVYLCALLEGGVQFFGPGTRLTVL.

Here the CDR3 DNA reads TGTGCCAGCAGCTTAGTCGGGGGTAACACTGAAGCTTTCTTT. It specifies CASSLVGGNTEAFF. The V gene is TRBV11-1, the J gene TRBJ1-1; D may be TRBD1 (5 bases). The CDR3 length is 14 residues. Germline assignment: CDR1 SGHAT and CDR2 FQDESV (reference sequence). Trimming pared 1 base from V and 2 bases from J, leaving 8 bases between.

The rearrangement joins TRBV7-9 to TRBJ1-2, with D hard to call. Trimming removed 4 bases at V and 4 bases at J, with 10 bases between. The V gene's germline CDR1 is SEHNR and CDR2 FQNEAQ (reference sequence). CDR3 length equals 13 residues. CDR3 loop: CASSYEPGYGYTF. CDR3 coding DNA: TGTGCCAGCAGCTACGAACCAGGCTATGGCTACACCTTC. Using reference TRBV7-9 and TRBJ1-2 for the parts outside the CDR3, the full variable domain is DTGVSQNPRHKITKRGQNVTFRCDPISEHNRLYWYRQTLGQGPEFLTYFQNEAQLEKSRLLSDRFSAERPKGSFSTLEIQRTEQGDSAMYLCASSYEPGYGYTFGSGTRLTVV.